The 11 T cell receptor beta chains in this list originate from one sample, sequenced in a study of blood T cell repertoires in COVID-19. Assay used: immunoSEQ multiplex PCR; TCRdb lists only in-frame clones, some missing. This table holds roughly 170,000 clones, roughly four fifths found once. Specimen: peripheral blood. All receptors derive from a human donor in a cohort sampled during active COVID-19.

The J gene is TRBJ2-5, the V gene TRBV27; D remains unclear. Germline CDR1 reads MNHEY; CDR2 reads SMNVEV (reference sequence). V was pared by 0 bases and J by 0 bases, with 2 bases between. CDR3 length equals 13 residues. The CDR3 coding sequence is TGTGCCAGCAGTTTATCCAACCAAGAGACCCAGTACTTC. Its protein product is CASSLSNQETQYF.

The chain employs TRBV7-2 and TRBJ1-6; D is perhaps TRBD1 (5 bases). Deletions cut 5 bases from V and 9 bases from J, with 17 bases between. Germline V lookup: CDR1 SGHTA, CDR2 FQGNSA. This CDR3 has 15 amino acids. Written as DNA, the CDR3 is TGTGCCAGCAGCCGGCAGGGTATTAGTGTTTCACCCCTCCACTTT. Protein sequence: CASSRQGISVSPLHF.

This CDR3 is CASSQDRQQGTFYGYTF. As DNA, the CDR3 is TGCGCCAGCAGCCAAGATCGCCAGCAAGGGACATTCTATGGCTACACCTTC. The chain recombines TRBV4-1 with TRBJ1-2; tentatively, D is TRBD1 (6 bases). The V end lost 0 bases, the J end lost 4 bases, and 18 bases lay between the germline ends. The CDR3 is made up of 17 amino acids. Looked up from germline, CDR1 is MGHRA and CDR2 is YSYEKL.

The V gene is TRBV10-3, the J gene TRBJ1-3, with unresolved D. The V gene lost 3 bases and the J gene lost 0 bases, with 18 bases spanning the gap. Germline-derived CDR1 and CDR2 are ENHRY and SYGVKD. The CDR3 sequence is 18 residues long. The CDR3 nucleotides read TGTGCCATCAGTGAAAACAGCCGAAGCTTACTCTCTGGAAACACCATATATTTT. Protein: CAISENSRSLLSGNTIYF.

The chain links TRBV27 to TRBJ2-3, with 8 bases identical to TRBD2. The CDR3 runs to 15 residues. Looked up from germline, CDR1 is MNHEY and CDR2 is SMNVEV (reference sequence). V was pared by 5 bases and J by 1 base, with 5 bases of the junction left unmatched. The CDR3 is CASSPETSGTDTQYF. The CDR3 nucleotides are TGTGCCAGCAGTCCTGAGACTAGCGGCACAGATACGCAGTATTTT.

The V and J genes are TRBV21-1 and TRBJ2-7; the table's D call TRBD2 went unverified against the DNA. TRBV21-1 is flagged as a pseudogene. There are 18 residues in the CDR3. CDR3 sequence reads: CASSKAGPYGGVSYEQYF. The CDR3 DNA reads as TGTGCCAGCAGCAAAGCGGGGCCTTACGGGGGGGTATCCTACGAGCAGTACTTC.

The chain is built from TRBV5-4 and TRBJ1-4; D is possibly TRBD1 (5 bases). The CDR3 runs 14 residues. Trimming shortened V by 4 bases and J by 3 bases, and 10 bases separated the two germline ends. Germline assignment: CDR1 SGHNT and CDR2 YYREEE (reference sequence). The CDR3 loop reads CASSQGAANEKLFF. DNA of the CDR3: TGTGCCAGCAGCCAAGGGGCAGCTAATGAAAAACTGTTTTTT.

The CDR3 loop is CAISESRGQGSGELFF. Here the CDR3 DNA reads TGTGCCATCAGTGAGTCGCGGGGACAGGGGTCCGGGGAGCTGTTTTTT. The chain is built from TRBV10-3 and TRBJ2-2; 10 nucleotides line up with TRBD1. CDR1 and CDR2 (germline): ENHRY, SYGVKD. The CDR3 contains 16 residues. V trimming: 0 bases; J trimming: 6 bases; junction bases outside the gene matches: 4.

V gene TRBV5-4 combines with J gene TRBJ2-3; TRBD1 matches 7 bases. J lost 4 bases, V lost 4 bases, and 9 bases had no gene match. This CDR3 has 15 amino acids. The V gene's germline CDR1 is SGHNT and CDR2 YYREEE (reference sequence). This chain's CDR3 is CASSAFRQGSDTQYF. CDR3 DNA: TGTGCCAGCAGCGCCTTCCGACAGGGTTCAGATACGCAGTATTTT.

The V gene is TRBV6-5, the J gene TRBJ2-6; a possible D gene is TRBD1 (6 bases). The V and J ends lost 5 bases and 4 bases respectively, with 9 bases between them. The CDR3 contains 14 residues. Germline loops: CDR1 MNHEY, CDR2 SVGAGI. CDR3: CASSTGTGANVLTF. The CDR3 region has the DNA TGTGCCAGCAGTACAGGGACCGGGGCCAACGTCCTGACTTTC.

This chain connects TRBV4-2 to TRBJ1-2; D unresolved. The germline V gene encodes CDR1 LGHNA and CDR2 YNFKEQ. Trimming left V 11 bases short and J 3 bases short, with 10 bases between. This CDR3 has 11 residues. The CDR3 coding sequence is TGTGCCCCGGCCCAGGACTATGGCTACACCTTC. It is translated as CAPAQDYGYTF.